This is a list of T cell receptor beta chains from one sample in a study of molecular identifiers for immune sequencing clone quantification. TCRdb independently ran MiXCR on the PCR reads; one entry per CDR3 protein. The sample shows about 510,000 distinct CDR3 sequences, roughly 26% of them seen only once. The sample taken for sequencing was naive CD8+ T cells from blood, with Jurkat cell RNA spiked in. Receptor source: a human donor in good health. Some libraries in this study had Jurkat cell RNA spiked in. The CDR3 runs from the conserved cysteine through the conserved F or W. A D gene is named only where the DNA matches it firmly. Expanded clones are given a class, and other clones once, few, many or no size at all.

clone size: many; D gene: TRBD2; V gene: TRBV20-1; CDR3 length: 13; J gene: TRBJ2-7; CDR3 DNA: TGCAGTGCTCGACTAGCGGAGACCTACGAGCAGTACTTC; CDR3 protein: CSARLAETYEQYF
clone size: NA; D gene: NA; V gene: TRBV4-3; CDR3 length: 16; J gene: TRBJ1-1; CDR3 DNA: TGCGCCAGCAGCCAAGATATCGGGGGGTCCGGCACTGAAGCTTTCTTT; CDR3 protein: CASSQDIGGSGTEAFF
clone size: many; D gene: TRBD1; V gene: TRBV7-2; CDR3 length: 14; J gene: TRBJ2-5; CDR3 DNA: TGTGCCAGCAGCTTCGGACAGGGAAGAGAGACCCAGTACTTC; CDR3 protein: CASSFGQGRETQYF
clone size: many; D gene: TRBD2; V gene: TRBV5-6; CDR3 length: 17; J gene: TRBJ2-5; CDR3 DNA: TGTGCCAGCAGCTTAGGTCGCGGGGGAGCGGTCCAAGAGACCCAGTACTTC; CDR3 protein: CASSLGRGGAVQETQYF
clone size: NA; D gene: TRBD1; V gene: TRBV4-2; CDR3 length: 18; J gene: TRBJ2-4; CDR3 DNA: TGTGCCAGCAGCCAAAGCCCAGACAGGGGACTAGCCAAAAACATTCAGTACTTC; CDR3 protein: CASSQSPDRGLAKNIQYF
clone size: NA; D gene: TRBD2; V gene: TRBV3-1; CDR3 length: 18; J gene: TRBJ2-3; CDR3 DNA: TGTGCCAGCAGCCAAGATGGATTGGGCGGGAGCGCCACAGATACGCAGTATTTT; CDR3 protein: CASSQDGLGGSATDTQYF
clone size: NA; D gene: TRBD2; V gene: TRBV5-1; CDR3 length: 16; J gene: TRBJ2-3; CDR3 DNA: TGCGCCAGCAGCTTGTACGGGGGGGGCGCCACAGATACGCAGTATTTT; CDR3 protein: CASSLYGGGATDTQYF
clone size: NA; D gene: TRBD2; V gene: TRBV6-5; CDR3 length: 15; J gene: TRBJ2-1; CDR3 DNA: TGTGCCAGCAGTTTTGCTACGGGAGGGCCCGGTGAGCAGTTCTTC; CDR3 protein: CASSFATGGPGEQFF
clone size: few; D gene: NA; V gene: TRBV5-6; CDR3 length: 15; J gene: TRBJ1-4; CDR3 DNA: TGTGCCAGCAGTTCCCGGGCCTATATTTTTGAAAAACTGTTTTTT; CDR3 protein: CASSSRAYIFEKLFF
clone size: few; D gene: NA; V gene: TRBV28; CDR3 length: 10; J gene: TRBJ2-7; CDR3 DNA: TGTGCCAGCAGGAGGAACGAGCAGTACTTC; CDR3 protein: CASRRNEQYF
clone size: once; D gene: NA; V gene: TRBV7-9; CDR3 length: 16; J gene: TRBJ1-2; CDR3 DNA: TGTGCCAGCAGCTTTCGACAGAGAGAAGCAAACTATGGCTACACCTTC; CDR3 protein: CASSFRQREANYGYTF
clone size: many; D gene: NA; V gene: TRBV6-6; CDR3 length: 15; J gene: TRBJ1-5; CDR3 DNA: TGTGCCAGCAGTTACTCGGTGGCGGTCAATCAGCCCCAGCATTTT; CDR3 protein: CASSYSVAVNQPQHF
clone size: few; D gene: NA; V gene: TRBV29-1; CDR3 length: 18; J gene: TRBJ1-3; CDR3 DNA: TGCAGCGTTGGGGGCGTTGACCTGATAAGTGGGTCTGGAAACACCATATATTTT; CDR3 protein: CSVGGVDLISGSGNTIYF
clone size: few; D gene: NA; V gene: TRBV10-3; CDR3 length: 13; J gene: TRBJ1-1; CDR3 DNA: TGTGCCATCGGGGCCATATTAGACACTGAAGCTTTCTTT; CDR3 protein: CAIGAILDTEAFF
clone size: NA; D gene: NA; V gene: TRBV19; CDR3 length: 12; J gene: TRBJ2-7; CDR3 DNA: TGTGCCAGTATCGGGGCAGGGGCGGAGCAGTACTTC; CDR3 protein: CASIGAGAEQYF
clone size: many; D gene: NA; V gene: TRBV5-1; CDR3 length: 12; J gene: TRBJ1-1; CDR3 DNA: TGCGCCAGCAGCATGGAGAACACTGAAGCTTTCTTT; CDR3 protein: CASSMENTEAFF
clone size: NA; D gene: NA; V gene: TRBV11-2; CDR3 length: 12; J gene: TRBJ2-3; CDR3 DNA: TGTGCCAGCAGCCCCAGCATGGATACGCAGTATTTT; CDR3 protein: CASSPSMDTQYF
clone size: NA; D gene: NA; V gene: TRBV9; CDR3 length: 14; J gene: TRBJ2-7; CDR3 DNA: TGTGTCAGCAGCCCGACAGAAAGCTCCTACGAGCAGTACTTC; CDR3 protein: CVSSPTESSYEQYF